The 5 T cell receptor beta chains reported below all come from one sample, sequenced in a study of technical replicates of blood from a handful of donors. This table comes from immunoSEQ multiplex PCR, and its TCRdb copy is limited to in-frame clones, with some not included. This table has about 58,000 clones, about 95% appearing once. The sample taken for sequencing was PBMCs. The receptors derive from a human donor in good health. Some clones in this sample may be carry-over from other donors' samples.

The V and J genes are TRBV9 and TRBJ2-3, with TRBD2 matching over 12 bases. Germline-derived CDR1 and CDR2 are SGDLS and YYNGEE. V lost 0 bases and J lost 7; bases outside the gene matches: 9. The CDR3 sequence is 17 residues long. For the CDR3, the DNA is TGTGCCAGCAGCGTAGGACTAGCGGGAGTGGGGGGGAATACGCAGTATTTT. The encoded protein is CASSVGLAGVGGNTQYF.

This clone was recorded once. This chain links TRBV27 with TRBJ2-7; unclear D gene. V was clipped by 0 bases and J by 3 bases, with 12 bases between them. Germline V lookup: CDR1 MNHEY, CDR2 SMNVEV (reference sequence). There are 15 residues in the CDR3. The CDR3 nucleotides are TGTGCCAGCAGTTTATCAGGCTCCGACTTCTACGAGCAGTACTTC. This sequence encodes CASSLSGSDFYEQYF.

The chain uses TRBV5-1 and TRBJ2-1, with D possibly matching TRBD2 (6 bases). The CDR3 covers 14 residues. Trimming shortened V by 2 bases and J by 5 bases, and 11 bases separated the two germline ends. Germline CDR1 is SGHRS and CDR2 is YFSETQ. The CDR3, as DNA: TGCGCCAGCAGCTTACGGGAGCGAAACAATGAGCAGTTCTTC. Residues: CASSLRERNNEQFF.

The J gene is TRBJ2-2, the V gene TRBV5-1, with TRBD2 identical over 10 bases. This CDR3 contains 16 residues. Germline CDR1 and CDR2: SGHRS and YFSETQ. V shed 0 bases and J 6 bases; nucleotides not matched to a gene: 5. The CDR3 sequence is CASSLAGLAGAGELFF. CDR3 coding DNA: TGCGCCAGCAGCTTGGCCGGGCTAGCGGGAGCCGGGGAGCTGTTTTTT.

CDR3 loop: CASSLTTGSHPYGYTF. CDR3 DNA: TGTGCCAGCAGCTTAACGACAGGATCTCACCCCTATGGCTACACCTTC. This chain joins TRBV11-2 and TRBJ1-2; D perhaps matches TRBD1 (6 bases). Germline-derived CDR1 and CDR2 are SGHAT and FQNNGV. This CDR3 is 16 amino acids long. V was clipped by 2 bases and J by 4 bases, with 17 bases between them.